This TCR beta chain was documented in a study of control samples from healthy donors and cancer patients. The CDR3 spans 15 residues. CDR1 MNHNS and CDR2 SASEGT come from the germline V gene. The assay was immunoSEQ multiplex PCR, and TCRdb's table has in-frame clones only and misses some. The profile shows 100,000 to 150,000 clones, more than 85% of them singletons. This clone was seen just once. The germline gene is not matched at one end of the junction; a read error may be the cause. The rearrangement links TRBV6-1 to TRBJ1-5, with 10 bases that match TRBD1. This receptor was obtained from a man aged 18-30 years in good health. What was sequenced was blood. Written as DNA, the CDR3 is TGTGCCAGCAGAACGATTCGGACAGGGGGTCAGGCCCAGCATTTT. Residues: CASRTIRTGGQAQHF.